This T cell receptor beta chain was sequenced for a study of sequential checkpoint blockade in melanoma. The CDR3 contains 16 residues. Germline V gene data show CDR1 as SGHAT and CDR2 as FQNNGV. Germline trimming cut 0 bases from V and 4 bases from J; bases unmatched to any gene: 8. Produced via immunoSEQ multiplex PCR; TCRdb's table is partial and in-frame only. The top ten hold 20% to 25% of the sample, which has more than 15,000 clones, 55% to 80% seen once. A single count supports this clone. Other DNA sequences within the sample encode an identical CDR3. Treatment denoted: randomized to nivolumab then ipilimumab (arm A) or the reverse (arm B).

The chain couples TRBV11-2 to TRBJ2-7; 8 bases line up with TRBD1. The source material was CD8+ T cells sorted from blood (inferred from file names), sampled from a patient given nivolumab and ipilimumab in sequence. The receptor was derived from a human donor with melanoma. The CDR3 region has the DNA TGTGCCAGCAGCTTAGATAGGGCAGGGGGCGTTTACGAGCAGTACTTC. Encoded protein: CASSLDRAGGVYEQYF.